The T cell receptor (beta chain) under discussion was sequenced for a study of shared clonotypes between healthy human individuals. Study-wide background: Researchers assigned three CD4 naive, three CD4 memory, two CD8 naive and one CD8 memory plate to each donor.

Findings of the study overall: A generally larger estimated richness was seen in naive subsets than in memory subsets. The sampled material consisted only of blood, and tissue repertoires are likely to differ.

A word on this clone: What it binds is unknown.

Study processing details: ImmunoSEQ output held junction-only sequences without quality scores, so filtering differed. The protocol was immunoSEQ multiplex PCR, while the TCRdb copy is restricted to in-frame clones and leaves out a portion. V, J and clone size are taken as reported in that table, and D and trimming were inferred from the DNA itself. The table lists 110,000 or so clones, around 66% of them singletons. CDR1 SNHLY and CDR2 FYNNEI come from the germline V gene. Trimming stripped 6 bases from V and 3 bases from J, with 15 bases between. There are 14 residues in the CDR3. The chain recombines TRBV2 with TRBJ2-7; D remains unclear. Sequencing was done on a sample of memory CD8+ T cells sorted from blood. Subset of the sample: CD45RO+ cells pooled with CCR7-negative TemRA cells. This receptor was identified in a woman aged 25 to 45 in good health. CDR3 loop: CASSVRVVSYEQYF. In nucleotides, the CDR3 is TGTGCCAGCAGCGTTCGGGTAGTGAGCTACGAGCAGTACTTC.